The 13 T cell receptor beta chains in this list originate from one sample, sequenced in a study of identical twins. TCRdb used MiXCR to reprocess the 5' RACE reads, holding one entry per CDR3 protein. The profile shows around 510,000 distinct CDR3 sequences, around an eighth of them singletons. These same data were also listed under a study on yellow fever vaccine responses in identical twins.

The sequenced sample consisted of CD4+ T cells sorted from blood. All receptors derive from a woman aged 18-30 years in good health.

This clonotype has just a few counts. This CDR3 is CASSARESGELFF. In DNA form, the CDR3 reads TGTGCCAGCAGCGCCCGGGAGAGCGGGGAGCTGTTTTTT. The chain uses TRBV9 and TRBJ2-2, with TRBD2 as a possible D gene (6 bases). Trimming took 3 bases from V and 7 from J, leaving 10 bases between them. Germline loops: CDR1 SGDLS, CDR2 YYNGEE. This CDR3 is built from 13 residues.

This clonotype was picked up many times. The rearrangement uses TRBV29-1 and TRBJ1-1; D possibly corresponds to TRBD1 (5 bases). The CDR3 covers 14 residues. Trimming took 7 bases from V and 5 from J, leaving 20 bases between them. CDR1 is SQVTM, CDR2 ANQGSEA, per germline. CDR3 sequence: CSATGGGSRTEAFF. Written as DNA, the CDR3 is TGCAGCGCCACCGGCGGGGGTAGTAGAACTGAAGCTTTCTTT.

This clonotype was picked up a small number of times. The rearrangement uses TRBV11-2 and TRBJ2-1; 7 positions match TRBD1. The CDR3 runs 16 residues. The ends lost 3 bases at V and 3 bases at J; junction bases unmatched: 8. Germline-derived CDR1 and CDR2 are SGHAT and FQNNGV. In nucleotides, the CDR3 is TGTGCCAGCAGCTTTGAATCTCGGACAGGCTACAATGAGCAGTTCTTC. This encodes CASSFESRTGYNEQFF.

This clonotype showed up just a few times. The chain joins TRBV7-6 to TRBJ2-1, with D possibly being TRBD2 (5 bases). The CDR3 sequence is 15 residues long. Germline V gene data show CDR1 as SGHVS and CDR2 as FNYEAQ. V lost 5 bases to trimming and J lost 5 bases, with 16 bases between them. The CDR3 sequence: CASSPVGGFNNEQFF. CDR3 DNA sequence: TGTGCCAGCAGCCCAGTAGGAGGCTTTAACAATGAGCAGTTCTTC.

The gene calls are TRBV9 and TRBJ2-1, with no clear D. The V end lost 1 base, the J end lost 0 bases, and 8 bases lay between the germline ends. The CDR3 extends over 15 amino acids. Germline V gene lookup returns CDR1 SGDLS and CDR2 YYNGEE. CDR3 bases: TGTGCCAGCAGCGTACGGGCTGACTCCTACAATGAGCAGTTCTTC. Translated: CASSVRADSYNEQFF.

This clonotype was observed at least ten times. This rearrangement joins TRBV7-9 to TRBJ2-1, with TRBD2 matching over 7 bases. V was clipped by 5 bases and J by 1 base; unmatched bases: 8. The CDR3 length is 16 residues. CDR1 SEHNR and CDR2 FQNEAQ come from the germline V gene (reference sequence). In DNA, the CDR3 is TGTGCCAGCAGCGTCCTCCCTAGCGGTTCCTACAATGAGCAGTTCTTC. Translated, it gives CASSVLPSGSYNEQFF. The full variable domain, with the rest looked up from reference TRBV7-9 and TRBJ2-1, is DTGVSQNPRHKITKRGQNVTFRCDPISEHNRLYWYRQTLGQGPEFLTYFQNEAQLEKSRLLSDRFSAERPKGSFSTLEIQRTEQGDSAMYLCASSVLPSGSYNEQFFGPGTRLTVL.

The rearrangement links TRBV10-1 to TRBJ2-3; no clear D gene. V was trimmed by 2 bases and J by 3 bases, leaving 6 bases between them. CDR3 length equals 13 residues. CDR1 is WNHNN and CDR2 is SYGVQD in the germline V gene (reference sequence). This chain's CDR3 is CASSEKVTDTQYF. The CDR3 bases are TGCGCCAGCAGTGAGAAGGTTACAGATACGCAGTATTTT.

This clonotype showed up just once. The chain joins TRBV29-1 to TRBJ2-2, with 16 bases matching TRBD2. Trimming removed 7 bases from V and 4 bases from J; junction bases left unmatched: 6. This CDR3 has 16 residues. CDR1 SQVTM and CDR2 ANQGSEA come from the germline V gene. The DNA of the CDR3 is TGCAGCGCCGGGACTAGCGGGAGGGTGGTCACCGGGGAGCTGTTTTTT. It codes for CSAGTSGRVVTGELFF.

This sequence joins TRBV4-3 and TRBJ2-1; D is unresolved. The length of the CDR3 is 14 residues. The V and J ends lost 1 base and 5 bases respectively, with 9 bases between them. Germline V CDR1 and CDR2: LGHNA, YSLEER. Written as DNA, the CDR3 is TGCGCCAGCAGCCAAGGAGACACTCACAATGAGCAGTTCTTC. This encodes CASSQGDTHNEQFF.

The chain joins TRBV5-1 to TRBJ2-7, with a possible D match to TRBD2 (6 bases). CDR1 is SGHRS and CDR2 is YFSETQ in the germline V gene. This CDR3 is built from 15 residues. Trimming shortened V by 4 bases and J by 2 bases, and 16 bases separated the two germline ends. The CDR3 loop reads CASSPFGTDAYEQYF. CDR3 bases: TGCGCCAGCAGCCCCTTCGGGACTGATGCCTACGAGCAGTACTTC.

The sample holds a few counts of this clonotype. The V and J genes are TRBV6-5 and TRBJ2-7; the match to TRBD1 covers 9 bases. V shed 3 bases, J shed 3 bases, and the junction held 6 bases outside the gene matches. Germline CDR1 reads MNHEY; CDR2 reads SVGAGI. The CDR3 runs 15 residues. The CDR3 here is CASSYTGGNYYEQYF. The CDR3 DNA sequence: TGTGCCAGCAGTTATACAGGGGGCAACTACTACGAGCAGTACTTC.

This clonotype has more than one count but fewer than ten. CDR3 residues: CASSHGLGGMVNTEAFF. CDR3 DNA: TGTGCCAGCAGCCACGGTTTGGGCGGGATGGTGAACACTGAAGCTTTCTTT. The rearrangement joins TRBV6-1 to TRBJ1-1, with D uncertain. This CDR3 has 17 residues. Deletions cut 6 bases from V and 0 bases from J, with 20 bases between. Germline assignment: CDR1 MNHNS and CDR2 SASEGT.

This clonotype appeared a few times. V gene TRBV11-2 combines with J gene TRBJ2-3; 12 bases fit TRBD2. V shed 1 base and J 0 bases; nucleotides not matched to a gene: 2. The CDR3 runs to 17 residues. CDR1 SGHAT and CDR2 FQNNGV come from the germline V gene. Here the CDR3 DNA reads TGTGCCAGCAGCTTAGTGGGGACTAGCGGGAGCACAGATACGCAGTATTTT. Protein sequence: CASSLVGTSGSTDTQYF.